What follows are 22 T cell receptor beta chains derived from one specimen sequenced in a study of blood T cell repertoires in COVID-19 (dated by TCRdb to about 2020). Libraries came from the immunoSEQ multiplex PCR assay. TCRdb provides this immuneACCESS table in a form limited to in-frame rearrangements. Some clones are lacking; in checked studies, under half of them reflect an unresolved V gene, and why the rest are absent is not known. The sample table holds approximately 150,000 clones, of which under 90% were seen once. Clones ranked in the top ten supply around 8.4% of the sample. Sequencing was carried out using peripheral blood. All receptors derive from a human donor in a cohort sampled during active COVID-19.

The genes are TRBV9 and TRBJ1-2; TRBD1 is a possible D gene (5 bases). The germline V gene has CDR1 SGDLS and CDR2 YYNGEE. The V end lost 0 bases, the J end lost 7 bases, and 10 bases lay between the germline ends. The CDR3 loop spans 13 amino acids. DNA of the CDR3: TGTGCCAGCAGCGTAGGTCAGGGTGGTGGCTACACCTTC. Translated, it gives CASSVGQGGGYTF. The variable domain in full, completed from reference TRBV9 and TRBJ1-2, reads DSGVTQTPKHLITATGQRVTLRCSPRSGDLSVYWYQQSLDQGLQFLIQYYNGEERAKGNILERFSAQQFPDLHSELNLSSLELGDSALYFCASSVGQGGGYTFGSGTRLTVV.

V gene TRBV7-2 combines with J gene TRBJ1-2, with 9 bases aligning to TRBD1. This CDR3 is built from 18 residues. Unmatched junction bases numbered 15, after V lost 1 base and J lost 6 bases. CDR1 and CDR2 from the germline V gene are SGHTA and FQGNSA. The CDR3 loop reads CASSLVGPTGTGSHGYTF. The CDR3 DNA sequence: TGTGCCAGCAGCTTAGTAGGCCCCACCGGGACAGGGTCTCATGGCTACACCTTC.

The chain employs TRBV19 and TRBJ2-1; D is undetermined. CDR1 and CDR2 (germline): LNHDA, SQIVND (reference sequence). V gave up 7 bases and J gave up 0 bases, with 7 bases separating them. There are 13 residues in the CDR3. DNA for the CDR3: TGTGCCAGTAACTCGAACTCCTACAATGAGCAGTTCTTC. The encoded protein is CASNSNSYNEQFF.

V gene TRBV5-1 combines with J gene TRBJ1-2; TRBD1 agrees at 7 bases. Germline V gives CDR1 SGHRS, CDR2 YFSETQ. V gave up 1 base and J gave up 8 bases; unmatched junction bases: 5. The CDR3 is 13 residues long. The CDR3 coding sequence is TGCGCCAGCAGCTTGAACAGGGGTCAGGGCTACACCTTC. As protein: CASSLNRGQGYTF.

The rearrangement joins TRBV11-3 to TRBJ2-2; maybe TRBD2 (5 bases). CDR1 is SGHNT and CDR2 is YENEEA in the germline V gene. The CDR3 has 13 residues. Trimming pared 5 bases from V and 4 bases from J, leaving 8 bases between. The DNA of the CDR3 is TGTGCCAGCAGCCCAGAGGGCACCGGGGAGCTGTTTTTT. This gives the protein CASSPEGTGELFF. The full variable domain, rest sourced from reference TRBV11-3 and TRBJ2-2, is EAGVVQSPRYKIIEKKQPVAFWCNPISGHNTLYWYLQNLGQGPELLIRYENEEAVDDSQLPKDRFSAERLKGVDSTLKIQPAELGDSAVYLCASSPEGTGELFFGEGSRLTVL.

The genes are TRBV6-2 or TRBV6-3 and TRBJ1-2; weak D call: TRBD1 (6 bases). Trimming pared 5 bases from V and 4 bases from J, leaving 20 bases between. This CDR3 region has 16 residues. CDR1 MNHEY and CDR2 SVGEGT come from the germline V gene. This chain's CDR3 is CASSPGVDVVGYGYTF. The CDR3, as DNA: TGTGCCAGCAGTCCAGGGGTGGATGTGGTTGGCTATGGCTACACCTTC.

The chain recombines TRBV5-1 with TRBJ2-1; 11 bases map to TRBD2. The CDR3 has 15 residues. J was trimmed by 6 bases and V by 0 bases; bases with no gene match: 2. Germline lookup yields CDR1 SGHRS and CDR2 YFSETQ. The CDR3 region is CASSLVSGRANEQFF. The CDR3 DNA sequence: TGCGCCAGCAGCTTGGTTAGCGGGAGGGCCAATGAGCAGTTCTTC.

This chain uses TRBV11-2 with TRBJ2-7, with 11 bases aligning to TRBD1. Germline-derived CDR1 and CDR2 are SGHAT and FQNNGV. This CDR3 has 13 amino acids. Trimming cost V 5 bases and J 6 bases; bases outside gene matches: 3. The chain's CDR3 is CASSRTGGFEQYF. The CDR3 coding sequence is TGTGCCAGCAGCCGGACAGGGGGCTTCGAGCAGTACTTC.

The V call is TRBV27, the J call TRBJ1-3; TRBD1 might be the D (5 bases). CDR1 is MNHEY and CDR2 is SMNVEV in the germline V gene (reference sequence). The CDR3 covers 14 residues. Trimming shortened V by 6 bases and J by 1 base, and 10 bases separated the two germline ends. CDR3 nucleotides: TGTGCCAGCAGGGACAACCTGTCTGGAAACACCATATATTTT. It is translated as CASRDNLSGNTIYF.

This clone was counted only a few times. V and J are TRBV2 and TRBJ2-7; TRBD2 is a possible D gene (6 bases). CDR1 is SNHLY and CDR2 is FYNNEI in the germline V gene. The V end was cut by 6 bases, the J end by 5 bases, with 17 bases between. This CDR3 spans 14 amino acids. CDR3 bases: TGTGCCAGCAGCGAGCATGCGGGAAGAGACGAGCAGTACTTC. It is translated as CASSEHAGRDEQYF.

This chain links TRBV7-2 with TRBJ2-3; 10 positions match TRBD1. CDR3 length: 16 amino acids. From germline, CDR1 is SGHTA and CDR2 FQGNSA. The J segment lost 5 bases and the V segment lost 4 bases, leaving 9 bases of the junction unmatched. The CDR3 DNA sequence: TGTGCCAGCAGCTCTAACAGGGACAGGGGAAGAGATACGCAGTATTTT. Protein: CASSSNRDRGRDTQYF.

The chain is built from TRBV7-2 and TRBJ2-1; D might be TRBD2 (5 bases). V lost 0 bases and J 8 bases, leaving 11 bases between the germline ends. This CDR3 is 14 amino acids long. In germline, CDR1 is SGHTA, CDR2 FQGNSA. The CDR3 nucleotides are TGTGCCAGCAGCTTAGCGGGAGCCCAGGATGAGCAGTTCTTC. Translating it yields CASSLAGAQDEQFF.

V usage is TRBV6-2 or TRBV6-3 and J usage is TRBJ1-5; weak D call: TRBD1 (5 bases). The V end lost 5 bases, the J end lost 12 bases, and 17 bases lay between the germline ends. Germline values: CDR1 MNHEY, CDR2 SVGEGT. This CDR3 contains 13 residues. The CDR3 DNA reads TGTGCCAGCAGTCCAACTGCCCTCCAGGGCCAGCATTTT. Translated, it gives CASSPTALQGQHF.

This chain links TRBV27 with TRBJ1-1; D might be TRBD1 (5 bases). Trimming pared 3 bases from V and 4 bases from J, leaving 12 bases between. CDR1 MNHEY and CDR2 SMNVEV come from the germline V gene (reference sequence). CDR3 length: 14 amino acids. The CDR3 is CASSLWGGSTEAFF. CDR3 in DNA: TGTGCCAGCAGTTTGTGGGGGGGATCCACTGAAGCTTTCTTT.

A few counts support this clone. J is TRBJ2-7 and V is TRBV5-1; TRBD1 aligns across 8 bases. The CDR3 is made up of 15 amino acids. V lost 0 bases to trimming and J lost 3 bases; unmatched junction nucleotides: 5. Germline CDR1 is SGHRS and CDR2 is YFSETQ. CDR3 nucleotide sequence: TGCGCCAGCAGCTTGGCCTGGACAGGGCGCTACGAGCAGTACTTC. This translates into CASSLAWTGRYEQYF.

J is TRBJ2-7 and V is TRBV3-1 (or the pseudogene TRBV3-2); D might be TRBD1 (5 bases). Trimming removed 6 bases at V and 2 bases at J, with 8 bases between. The CDR3 length is 12 residues. Germline values: CDR1 LGHDT, CDR2 YNNKEL (reference sequence). The CDR3 DNA is TGTGCCAGCAGAGACAGAACCTACGAGCAGTACTTC. Its translation: CASRDRTYEQYF.

The rearrangement links TRBV27 to TRBJ1-1; D uncertain. From germline, CDR1 is MNHEY and CDR2 SMNVEV (reference sequence). V lost 3 bases to trimming and J lost 5 bases, with 16 bases between them. This CDR3 has 15 amino acids. Here the CDR3 DNA reads TGTGCCAGCAGTTTGTATCGATCGGGTTTAACTGAAGCTTTCTTT. It translates to CASSLYRSGLTEAFF.

This rearrangement joins TRBV3-1 (or the pseudogene TRBV3-2) to TRBJ2-2; no clear D gene. From germline, CDR1 is LGHDT and CDR2 YNNKEL (reference sequence). The CDR3 is 16 amino acids. With 1 base removed from V and 0 bases from J, the gap between germline ends came to 9 bases. The CDR3 nucleotides are TGTGCCAGCAGCCAAGTGAGGAAATCGAACACCGGGGAGCTGTTTTTT. Protein: CASSQVRKSNTGELFF.

J is TRBJ2-1 and V is TRBV3-1 (or the pseudogene TRBV3-2); TRBD2 agrees at 13 bases. The CDR3 covers 14 residues. The J segment lost 10 bases and the V segment lost 10 bases, leaving 10 bases of the junction unmatched. Looked up from germline, CDR1 is LGHDT and CDR2 is YNNKEL (reference sequence). The CDR3 nucleotides are TGTGCCACCACACTAGCGGGAGGGCCAGGGGAGCAGTTCTTC. Translating it yields CATTLAGGPGEQFF.

This chain joins TRBV4-2 and TRBJ2-1; possibly TRBD1 for D (5 bases). With 0 bases removed from V and 4 bases from J, the gap between germline ends came to 22 bases. The CDR3 spans 19 residues. Germline-derived CDR1 and CDR2 are LGHNA and YNFKEQ. The CDR3 reads CASSQDPGWGSSRYNEQFF. In nucleotides, the CDR3 is TGTGCCAGCAGCCAAGATCCGGGTTGGGGCTCCTCTAGGTACAATGAGCAGTTCTTC.

V gene TRBV3-1 (or the pseudogene TRBV3-2) combines with J gene TRBJ2-6; tentative D call: TRBD1 (5 bases). The CDR3 sequence is 15 residues long. V lost 10 bases, J lost 1 base, and 14 bases lay in between. In germline, CDR1 is LGHDT, CDR2 YNNKEL (reference sequence). The CDR3 DNA sequence: TGTGCCACCCTCCGATCAGGGTCTGGGGCCAACGTCCTGACTTTC. It yields the protein CATLRSGSGANVLTF.

V and J are TRBV5-1 and TRBJ2-7; possibly TRBD1 for D (6 bases). The CDR3 covers 12 residues. V was shortened by 1 base and J by 6 bases, with 8 bases between the two germline ends. Germline values: CDR1 SGHRS, CDR2 YFSETQ. CDR3 DNA: TGCGCCAGCAGCTTGTTACAGGGCGAGCAGTACTTC. Its translation: CASSLLQGEQYF. Full variable domain (outside the CDR3, taken from reference TRBV5-1 and TRBJ2-7): KAGVTQTPRYLIKTRGQQVTLSCSPISGHRSVSWYQQTPGQGLQFLFEYFSETQRNKGNFPGRFSGRQFSNSRSEMNVSTLELGDSALYLCASSLLQGEQYFGPGTRLTVT.